This T cell receptor (beta chain) was retrieved from a study of response to subunit inactivated influenza vaccine. The CDR3 spans 15 residues. The germline V gene has CDR1 MNHEY and CDR2 SVGEGT. V dropped 6 bases and J dropped 4; count of bases not matched to a gene: 4. As regards this clonotype: Its antigen is as yet unknown.

TCRdb used MiXCR to reprocess the RT-PCR reads, holding one entry per CDR3 protein. The sample has some 500,000 distinct CDR3 sequences; 16% are singletons. Study-wide findings and caveats: Authors suggested that a seasonal influenza vaccination recruits few new T cells each time.

This chain links TRBV6-2 or TRBV6-3 with TRBJ2-2, with 11 bases identical to TRBD2. The sample in question was CD4+ T cells sorted from PBMCs, obtained around 2 years after vaccination. The receptor was derived from a man aged 50 to 69 who received an inactivated influenza vaccine. CDR3 residues: CASRWGTSGTGELFF. In DNA, the CDR3 is TGTGCCAGCAGATGGGGGACTAGCGGCACCGGGGAGCTGTTTTTT.